These 19 T cell receptor beta chains came from one sample sequenced in a study of blood T cell repertoires in COVID-19. Produced via immunoSEQ multiplex PCR; TCRdb's table is partial and in-frame only. The top ten hold about 1.6% of the sample, which has 250,000 to 350,000 clones, approximately 88% seen once. Sequenced material: peripheral blood. These receptors came from a human donor with COVID-19, enrolled during active disease. The donor label of this sample is uncertain.

The chain combines TRBV28 with TRBJ1-1; D possibly corresponds to TRBD1 (5 bases). The germline V gene has CDR1 MDHEN and CDR2 SYDVKM. V was shortened by 5 bases and J by 3 bases, with 16 bases between the two germline ends. CDR3 length equals 15 residues. CDR3 nucleotide sequence: TGTGCCAGCAGTCTGTGGGGGGTGCGGGACACTGAAGCTTTCTTT. Its translation is CASSLWGVRDTEAFF.

This clone came up once. The CDR3 sequence is CASSQGTSEEETQYF. CDR3 sequence (DNA): TGTGCCAGCAGCCAAGGCACTAGCGAGGAAGAGACCCAGTACTTC. This chain links TRBV3-1 (or the pseudogene TRBV3-2) with TRBJ2-5; 7 bases are shared with TRBD2. CDR1 is LGHDT and CDR2 is YNNKEL in the germline V gene (reference sequence). CDR3 length: 15 residues. The junction had 5 bases not matched to a gene; V was cut back by 1 base and J by 3 bases.

This clone was counted only a few times. V usage is TRBV11-2 and J usage is TRBJ1-2; D might be TRBD1 (5 bases). The CDR3 runs 14 residues. V gave up 1 base and J gave up 3 bases, with 9 bases separating them. The V gene's germline CDR1 is SGHAT and CDR2 FQNNGV. The chain's CDR3 is CASSLAQGDYGYTF. In DNA, the CDR3 is TGTGCCAGCAGCTTAGCTCAGGGCGACTATGGCTACACCTTC.

The V and J genes are TRBV5-1 and TRBJ2-1; TRBD2 aligns across 8 bases. Germline lookup yields CDR1 SGHRS and CDR2 YFSETQ. The ends lost 1 base at V and 0 bases at J; junction bases unmatched: 15. The CDR3 totals 20 residues. The CDR3 is CASSLLWTSPYLSSYNEQFF. CDR3 nucleotides: TGCGCCAGCAGCTTGTTGTGGACTAGCCCATACTTAAGCTCCTACAATGAGCAGTTCTTC. The full variable domain, completed using reference TRBV5-1 and TRBJ2-1, is KAGVTQTPRYLIKTRGQQVTLSCSPISGHRSVSWYQQTPGQGLQFLFEYFSETQRNKGNFPGRFSGRQFSNSRSEMNVSTLELGDSALYLCASSLLWTSPYLSSYNEQFFGPGTRLTVL.

The chain uses TRBV5-1 and TRBJ2-2; D remains unclear. Germline V gene sequence: CDR1 SGHRS, CDR2 YFSETQ. The CDR3 has 15 amino acids. Trimming left V 4 bases short and J 4 bases short, with 14 bases between. CDR3 nucleotide sequence: TGCGCCAGCAGCATCCGACTGGAACTCACCGGGGAGCTGTTTTTT. Encoded protein: CASSIRLELTGELFF.

This clone appeared a single time. Here the CDR3 DNA reads TGTGCCAGCAGTTTATTGACAGGGGATCATGAAAAACTGTTTTTT. Translated, it gives CASSLLTGDHEKLFF. The rearrangement joins TRBV28 to TRBJ1-4; 8 positions match TRBD1. Germline CDR1 and CDR2: MDHEN and SYDVKM. Unmatched junction bases numbered 4, after V lost 1 base and J lost 6 bases. The CDR3 loop spans 15 amino acids.

The chain carries TRBV4-3 and TRBJ1-3; D call uncertain. This CDR3 contains 13 residues. Trimming cost V 0 bases and J 4 bases, with 4 bases left between them. Germline-derived CDR1 and CDR2 are LGHNA and YSLEER. In DNA, the CDR3 is TGCGCCAGCAGCCAAGACACAGGAAACACCATATATTTT. It yields the protein CASSQDTGNTIYF.

The V and J genes are TRBV12-3 or TRBV12-4 and TRBJ2-3, with unresolved D. The CDR3 covers 13 residues. V was pared by 7 bases and J by 1 base, with 9 bases between. CDR3 residues: CASTGLRTDTQYF. The CDR3 bases are TGTGCCAGCACTGGCCTCCGCACAGATACGCAGTATTTT.

V gene TRBV3-1 (or the pseudogene TRBV3-2) combines with J gene TRBJ1-4; 8 nucleotides match TRBD1. The ends lost 2 bases at V and 4 bases at J; junction bases unmatched: 3. This CDR3 comprises 15 residues. Germline loops: CDR1 LGHDT, CDR2 YNNKEL (reference sequence). The CDR3 region is CASSQQDRGNEKLFF. CDR3 nucleotide sequence: TGTGCCAGCAGCCAACAAGACAGGGGTAATGAAAAACTGTTTTTT.

This clone occurred once. The chain joins TRBV6-6 to TRBJ2-7; tentative D call: TRBD1 (6 bases). Germline V gene sequence: CDR1 MNHNY, CDR2 SVGAGI (reference sequence). The CDR3 has 13 amino acids. V was pared by 5 bases and J by 2 bases, with 10 bases between. The CDR3 loop reads CASSPGTPYEQYF. For the CDR3, the DNA is TGTGCCAGCAGTCCCGGGACACCCTACGAGCAGTACTTC.

The chain is built from TRBV12-3 or TRBV12-4 and TRBJ1-1; 8 bases match TRBD1. The CDR3 totals 13 residues. V was clipped by 6 bases and J by 7 bases; unmatched bases: 7. The CDR3 region is CASRGQGADEAFF. DNA for the CDR3: TGTGCCAGCAGAGGACAGGGAGCTGATGAAGCTTTCTTT.

The chain couples TRBV27 to TRBJ1-1; 8 positions match TRBD1. V dropped 4 bases and J dropped 0; count of bases not matched to a gene: 4. This CDR3 spans 15 amino acids. Germline loops: CDR1 MNHEY, CDR2 SMNVEV (reference sequence). The CDR3 DNA follows: TGTGCCAGCAGTTACGGGACAGGTGTGAACACTGAAGCTTTCTTT. This encodes CASSYGTGVNTEAFF.

The chain employs TRBV28 and TRBJ2-5, with TRBD1 matching over 9 bases. Germline trimming cut 6 bases from V and 9 bases from J; bases unmatched to any gene: 11. Germline V gene data show CDR1 as MDHEN and CDR2 as SYDVKM. The CDR3 has 14 residues. CDR3 loop: CASRRTGDMESQYF. CDR3 DNA sequence: TGTGCCAGCAGGCGGACAGGGGATATGGAATCCCAGTACTTC.

The chain carries TRBV2 and TRBJ2-1, with TRBD2 as a possible D gene (6 bases). The CDR3 runs 15 residues. The V end was cut by 5 bases, the J end by 6 bases, with 17 bases between. Germline-derived CDR1 and CDR2 are SNHLY and FYNNEI. Here the CDR3 DNA reads TGTGCCAGCAGTCAGACTAGGGCGGCGGGCAATGAGCAGTTCTTC. Translated, it gives CASSQTRAAGNEQFF.

This sequence joins TRBV18 and TRBJ2-7; 9 bases map to TRBD1. CDR3 length equals 14 residues. V lost 3 bases and J lost 5; bases outside the gene matches: 5. Looked up from germline, CDR1 is KGHSH and CDR2 is LQKENI. CDR3 sequence (DNA): TGTGCCAGCTCACCCCGGGACAGGGAAAACGAGCAGTACTTC. Protein sequence: CASSPRDRENEQYF. The variable domain in full, completed from reference TRBV18 and TRBJ2-7, reads NAGVMQNPRHLVRRRGQEARLRCSPMKGHSHVYWYRQLPEEGLKFMVYLQKENIIDESGMPKERFSAEFPKEGPSILRIQQVVRGDSAAYFCASSPRDRENEQYFGPGTRLTVT.

The rearrangement uses TRBV5-1 and TRBJ1-1, with TRBD1 matching over 8 bases. CDR1 and CDR2 (germline): SGHRS, YFSETQ. V lost 3 bases, J lost 1 base, and 2 bases stayed unmatched. The CDR3 consists of 14 residues. The CDR3 DNA reads as TGCGCCAGCAGCTGGGGGACAGGGAACACTGAAGCTTTCTTT. Translated, it gives CASSWGTGNTEAFF.

The chain joins TRBV29-1 to TRBJ1-1; 8 nucleotides agree with TRBD1. CDR3 length: 13 residues. Losses at the gene ends were 6 bases for V and 5 bases for J; bases not matched to a gene: 8. Per germline, CDR1 SQVTM and CDR2 ANQGSEA. The CDR3 DNA reads TGCAGCGTCGCCGGACAGGGTAGGACTGAAGCTTTCTTT. Amino acid sequence: CSVAGQGRTEAFF.

The chain combines TRBV5-1 with TRBJ1-1; D uncertain. Germline CDR1 SGHRS, CDR2 YFSETQ. With 6 bases removed from V and 0 bases from J, the gap between germline ends came to 12 bases. The CDR3 contains 14 residues. The CDR3 reads CASKEARVNTEAFF. CDR3 bases: TGCGCCAGCAAAGAGGCGCGGGTGAACACTGAAGCTTTCTTT.

The V gene is TRBV5-1, the J gene TRBJ1-2; D might be TRBD1 (6 bases). The CDR3 spans 15 residues. Germline V lookup: CDR1 SGHRS, CDR2 YFSETQ. Trimming pared 4 bases from V and 0 bases from J, leaving 13 bases between. The CDR3 DNA sequence: TGCGCCAGCAGCGACCGGACAGTCGCTAACTATGGCTACACCTTC. It is translated as CASSDRTVANYGYTF.